The 25 T cell receptor beta chains given below trace back to one sample, sequenced in a study of cytomegalovirus exposure and HLA in healthy donors. The PCR ran on 60 Vbeta and 13 Jbeta primers. Sequencing used immunoSEQ multiplex PCR; TCRdb keeps in-frame clones, though not all of them. The sample lists about 270,000 clones, roughly two thirds occurring once. Sequencing was carried out using PBMCs. These receptors were obtained from a female donor in good health and CMV-seronegative.

The chain carries TRBV7-6 and TRBJ2-3, with TRBD2 identical over 13 bases. CDR1 is SGHVS, CDR2 FNYEAQ, per germline. The ends lost 4 bases at V and 2 bases at J; junction bases unmatched: 6. The CDR3 is 17 amino acids. CDR3 protein: CASSSLGLAGDTDTQYF. DNA for the CDR3: TGTGCCAGCAGCTCCCTCGGACTAGCGGGAGACACAGATACGCAGTATTTT.

This clone was seen once. The chain employs TRBV27 and TRBJ1-2; D not resolved. V was clipped by 4 bases and J by 4 bases, with 10 bases between them. In germline, CDR1 is MNHEY, CDR2 SMNVEV (reference sequence). There are 13 residues in the CDR3. The CDR3 DNA is TGTGCCAGCAGTTACTCGGTTGGCTATGGCTACACCTTC. Amino acid sequence: CASSYSVGYGYTF.

This clone has a handful of counts. The chain joins TRBV25-1 to TRBJ1-4; D ambiguous. Germline lookup yields CDR1 MGHDK and CDR2 SYGVNS. The CDR3 consists of 14 residues. Trimming cost V 6 bases and J 5 bases, with 13 bases left between them. CDR3 DNA: TGTGCCAGCAGCATAACGGGAGGAAATGAAAAACTGTTTTTT. Its translation: CASSITGGNEKLFF.

The CDR3 nucleotides are TGTGCCAGCGAATCGGGACACGACGAGCAGTACTTC. This encodes CASESGHDEQYF. V is TRBV6-5 and J is TRBJ2-5; TRBD1 might be the D (6 bases). Judging by the DNA end, TRBJ2-7 fits better; the J call may be wrong. Germline-derived CDR1 and CDR2 are MNHEY and SVGAGI. The CDR3 is 12 residues long.

The chain recombines TRBV7-2 with TRBJ2-1; D perhaps matches TRBD1 (6 bases). This CDR3 has 12 amino acids. With 3 bases removed from V and 10 bases from J, the gap between germline ends came to 10 bases. Germline lookup yields CDR1 SGHTA and CDR2 FQGNSA. The CDR3 sequence is CASSFPGTEQFF. The CDR3 bases are TGTGCCAGCAGCTTTCCAGGGACAGAGCAGTTCTTC. The full variable domain, its missing parts supplied by reference TRBV7-2 and TRBJ2-1, is GAGVSQSPSNKVTEKGKDVELRCDPISGHTALYWYRQSLGQGLEFLIYFQGNSAPDKSGLPSDRFSAERTGGSVSTLTIQRTQQEDSAVYLCASSFPGTEQFFGPGTRLTVL.

The table lists this clone with a count of one. The chain combines TRBV30 with TRBJ1-2; a possible D gene is TRBD1 (5 bases). This CDR3 region has 15 residues. The germline V gene has CDR1 GTSNPN and CDR2 SVGIG (reference sequence). V lost 1 base, J lost 4 bases, and 16 bases lay in between. CDR3 in amino acids: CAWSAGLQVGYGYTF. The CDR3 DNA sequence: TGTGCCTGGAGTGCGGGCTTACAGGTGGGCTATGGCTACACCTTC.

This chain uses TRBV6-5 with TRBJ2-7; 8 bases are a match to TRBD1. The ends lost 11 bases at V and 6 bases at J; junction bases unmatched: 9. The CDR3 is made up of 12 amino acids. In germline, CDR1 is MNHEY, CDR2 SVGAGI. CDR3 DNA: TGTGCCTCTGGACAGGGATCCGTCGAGCAGTACTTC. Amino acids: CASGQGSVEQYF.

The rearrangement joins TRBV30 to TRBJ1-2; TRBD1 matches at 7 bases. This CDR3 is 13 amino acids long. V lost 2 bases and J lost 7; bases outside the gene matches: 7. Germline CDR1 GTSNPN, CDR2 SVGIG (reference sequence). The CDR3 sequence is CAWSTGAESGYTF. As DNA, the CDR3 is TGTGCCTGGAGTACAGGGGCAGAAAGTGGCTACACCTTC.

This clone was observed a few times. V and J are TRBV7-9 and TRBJ1-1; the D is unclear. The germline V gene has CDR1 SEHNR and CDR2 FQNEAQ (reference sequence). With 10 bases removed from V and 1 base from J, the gap between germline ends came to 10 bases. The CDR3 sequence is 12 residues long. The CDR3 DNA reads as TGTGCCATTGTCGGCGGGAACACTGAAGCTTTCTTT. Its translation is CAIVGGNTEAFF.

This chain joins TRBV28 and TRBJ2-2; 9 bases map to TRBD2. V trimming: 6 bases; J trimming: 7 bases; junction bases outside the gene matches: 9. This CDR3 is built from 15 residues. In germline, CDR1 is MDHEN, CDR2 SYDVKM. The chain's CDR3 is CASRAGGPSFGELFF. CDR3 nucleotides: TGTGCCAGCAGAGCGGGAGGCCCATCCTTCGGGGAGCTGTTTTTT.

The chain links TRBV5-1 to TRBJ1-2, with D possibly being TRBD1 (6 bases). The CDR3 consists of 14 residues. The V gene lost 0 bases and the J gene lost 0 bases, with 6 bases spanning the gap. Germline CDR1 is SGHRS and CDR2 is YFSETQ. The CDR3 sequence: CASSLGQANYGYTF. CDR3 sequence (DNA): TGCGCCAGCAGCTTGGGACAGGCTAACTATGGCTACACCTTC.

The CDR3 DNA reads as TGCGCCAGCAGCCGAGTAGCAGGGGGAAAGGCGTATGGCTACACCTTC. Protein: CASSRVAGGKAYGYTF. The chain joins TRBV4-1 to TRBJ1-2, with TRBD1 matching 7 bases. This CDR3 contains 16 residues. In germline, CDR1 is MGHRA, CDR2 YSYEKL. The junction had 13 bases not matched to a gene; V was cut back by 4 bases and J by 5 bases.

The chain joins TRBV5-4 to TRBJ2-1; 7 bases fit TRBD1. The CDR3 extends over 14 amino acids. In germline, CDR1 is SGHNT, CDR2 YYREEE (reference sequence). V lost 7 bases, J lost 9 bases, and 13 bases stayed unmatched. CDR3 sequence reads: CASSSGQASGEQFF. The CDR3 DNA is TGTGCCAGCTCATCCGGACAGGCATCAGGTGAGCAGTTCTTC.

This CDR3 reads CASSQDGFAGVPYEQYF. CDR3 DNA sequence: TGCGCCAGCAGCCAAGACGGGTTTGCAGGGGTTCCTTACGAGCAGTACTTC. This chain connects TRBV4-1 to TRBJ2-7; D possibly corresponds to TRBD1 (6 bases). This CDR3 contains 17 residues. CDR1 and CDR2 from the germline V gene are MGHRA and YSYEKL. V was shortened by 0 bases and J by 4 bases, with 19 bases between the two germline ends.

This chain uses TRBV6-1 with TRBJ1-2, with a tentative D call TRBD1 (6 bases). The CDR3 is made up of 14 amino acids. CDR1 MNHNS and CDR2 SASEGT come from the germline V gene. The germline V and J ends were trimmed by 8 bases and 0 bases, with 13 bases remaining between them. The CDR3 nucleotides read TGTGCCAGCCAGAAGACAGGCTCTAACTATGGCTACACCTTC. It encodes CASQKTGSNYGYTF.

The genes are TRBV7-2 and TRBJ2-7, with TRBD1 as a possible D gene (5 bases). The CDR3 is 16 amino acids. The germline V gene has CDR1 SGHTA and CDR2 FQGNSA. Trimming stripped 1 base from V and 0 bases from J, with 13 bases between. The CDR3 nucleotides read TGTGCCAGCAGCTTAGTGACCAGGGCAAGCTCCTACGAGCAGTACTTC. Translating it yields CASSLVTRASSYEQYF.

In this sample, this clone turned up a few times. The V gene is TRBV9, the J gene TRBJ2-7, with 9 bases matching TRBD2. Per the germline V gene, CDR1 is SGDLS and CDR2 is YYNGEE. This CDR3 is built from 14 residues. V lost 2 bases and J lost 2; bases outside the gene matches: 2. This CDR3 is CASSVTSGTYEQYF. CDR3 DNA: TGTGCCAGCAGCGTGACTAGCGGAACCTACGAGCAGTACTTC.

This clone came up a few times. This chain joins TRBV10-3 and TRBJ2-2; 7 bases are a match to TRBD2. Trimming at V came to 3 bases and at J to 2 bases, leaving 3 bases not matched to a gene. CDR3 length equals 15 residues. Germline loops: CDR1 ENHRY, CDR2 SYGVKD. CDR3 in amino acids: CAISDRGRNTGELFF. The CDR3, as DNA: TGTGCCATCAGTGATCGCGGGAGAAACACCGGGGAGCTGTTTTTT.

The chain links TRBV6-1 to TRBJ2-3; no definite D call. The V gene's germline CDR1 is MNHNS and CDR2 SASEGT. The CDR3 has 15 amino acids. The CDR3 loop is CASGPNHSSTDTQYF. The CDR3 DNA follows: TGTGCATCAGGCCCAAACCATTCTAGCACAGATACGCAGTATTTT.

V usage is TRBV7-2 and J usage is TRBJ2-3; 9 bases agree with TRBD2. V lost 3 bases to trimming and J lost 2 bases; unmatched junction nucleotides: 12. The CDR3 consists of 18 residues. Germline loops: CDR1 SGHTA, CDR2 FQGNSA. The DNA of the CDR3 is TGTGCCAGCAGCTTTCTACCTTTCCTAGCGGGGTCCACAGATACGCAGTATTTT. Translating gives CASSFLPFLAGSTDTQYF.

The chain links TRBV7-8 to TRBJ2-2; maybe TRBD2 (6 bases). Trimming left V 5 bases short and J 6 bases short, with 7 bases between. CDR1 SGHVS and CDR2 FQNEAQ come from the germline V gene. CDR3 size: 12 residues. The chain's CDR3 is CASSRLAGELFF. CDR3 DNA sequence: TGTGCCAGCAGCCGACTAGCCGGGGAGCTGTTTTTT.

The chain couples TRBV2 to TRBJ2-3; a possible D gene is TRBD2 (7 bases). The V gene's germline CDR1 is SNHLY and CDR2 FYNNEI. This CDR3 comprises 15 residues. Between the trimmed V and J ends, which lost 6 bases and 4 bases, there was a span of 17 bases. The CDR3 coding sequence is TGTGCCAGCAGAGAGCGGGACATTGCGTCAGATACGCAGTATTTT. Protein: CASRERDIASDTQYF.

The rearrangement links TRBV11-3 to TRBJ2-7, with 8 bases identical to TRBD2. Germline loops: CDR1 SGHNT, CDR2 YENEEA. The J segment lost 3 bases and the V segment lost 4 bases, leaving 8 bases of the junction unmatched. The CDR3 runs 15 residues. In DNA, the CDR3 is TGTGCCAGCAGCTCCGAAGCGGGAGTTAGCTACGAGCAGTACTTC. It is translated as CASSSEAGVSYEQYF.

This clone was seen a few times. The J gene is TRBJ1-2, the V gene TRBV9; possible D gene TRBD1, 5 bases. CDR1 and CDR2 from the germline V gene are SGDLS and YYNGEE. The CDR3 has 15 residues. Trimming cost V 3 bases and J 7 bases, with 19 bases left between them. The CDR3 loop reads CASSASGGRSVGYTF. The CDR3 DNA follows: TGTGCCAGCAGCGCTTCGGGGGGTAGGTCCGTTGGCTACACCTTC.

A few counts support this clone. The gene calls are TRBV5-1 and TRBJ2-5, with 10 bases matching TRBD2. The end of the DNA fits TRBJ2-7 better, so the J call may be wrong. This CDR3 comprises 15 residues. Germline V gene data show CDR1 as SGHRS and CDR2 as YFSETQ. The DNA of the CDR3 is TGCGCCAGCAGCCGATATCTAGCGGGAGACAACGAGCAGTACTTC. Protein: CASSRYLAGDNEQYF.